The 16 T cell receptor beta chains below all came from one sample that was sequenced in a study of T cells in Graves' hyperthyroidism and ophthalmopathy. Researchers amplified the TCR beta CDR3 regions from RNA transcripts. RT-PCR in the first round (using the HTBI primer set) targeted the TCR CDR3. One entry per CDR3 protein, called by TCRdb with MiXCR from the multiplex PCR reads. The table shows around 380,000 distinct CDR3 sequences, with less than 15% occurring only once. Input material: blood. Source of these receptors: a man aged 30-40 years with Graves' hyperthyroidism that later progressed to Graves' ophthalmopathy.

This clonotype occurred many times. This chain joins TRBV7-6 and TRBJ2-5; no reliable D call. CDR3 length: 13 residues. V lost 3 bases and J lost 2, with 7 bases in between. Looked up from germline, CDR1 is SGHVS and CDR2 is FNYEAQ. The CDR3 nucleotides read TGTGCCAGCAGCTTGGCCTTACAAGAGACCCAGTACTTC. Translated: CASSLALQETQYF.

This clonotype was picked up many times. The genes are TRBV12-3 or TRBV12-4 and TRBJ2-1; tentative D call: TRBD1 (6 bases). The CDR3 runs 14 residues. V gave up 5 bases and J gave up 4 bases, with 12 bases separating them. CDR3 DNA: TGTGCCAGCAGTCAGACAGGAACATACAATGAGCAGTTCTTC. It yields the protein CASSQTGTYNEQFF.

Many counts were recorded for this clonotype. This chain uses TRBV24-1 with TRBJ1-4; D is ambiguous. The CDR3 spans 15 residues. The germline V gene has CDR1 KGHDR and CDR2 SFDVKD. The germline V and J ends were trimmed by 0 bases and 4 bases, with 8 bases remaining between them. The CDR3 coding sequence is TGTGCCACCAGTGATTTGCATCGCAGTAATGAAAAACTGTTTTTT. Its protein product is CATSDLHRSNEKLFF.

The V and J genes are TRBV7-7 and TRBJ2-1, with 12 bases lining up with TRBD2. In germline, CDR1 is SSHAT, CDR2 FNYEAQ (reference sequence). After removal of 2 bases from V and 9 bases from J, the junction contained 8 bases not matched to a gene. The CDR3 is 16 residues long. The CDR3 protein is CASSLNPSGGAAEQFF. The CDR3 nucleotides read TGTGCCAGCAGCTTAAACCCTAGCGGGGGGGCAGCTGAGCAGTTCTTC.

This clonotype has a count of ten or more. The gene calls are TRBV10-3 and TRBJ1-6, with a tentative D call TRBD1 (5 bases). CDR3 length: 15 residues. Trimming removed 3 bases at V and 3 bases at J, with 9 bases between. Looked up from germline, CDR1 is ENHRY and CDR2 is SYGVKD. As DNA, the CDR3 is TGTGCCATCAGTGAACGACAGAACTATAATTCACCCCTCCACTTT. This gives the protein CAISERQNYNSPLHF.

A word on this clonotype: A much larger clone lies a single base off, so this may be a read error. The rearrangement links TRBV15 to TRBJ1-1; D is unresolved. The CDR3 is 15 amino acids. Germline CDR1 LNHNV, CDR2 YYDKDF (reference sequence). Trimming stripped 3 bases from V and 4 bases from J, with 15 bases between. This CDR3 reads CATSRAEGSGTEAFF. CDR3 nucleotides: TGTGCCACCAGCAGGGCAGAGGGCTCCGGCACTGAAGCTTTCTTT.

This clonotype was counted only a few times. The chain has TRBV19 and TRBJ1-1; 8 bases fit TRBD1. Trimming took 4 bases from V and 2 from J; bases not matched to a gene: 3. In germline, CDR1 is LNHDA, CDR2 SQIVND (reference sequence). The CDR3 runs 14 residues. DNA of the CDR3: TGTGCCAGTAGTACCGGGACAGGAAACACTGAAGCTTTCTTT. Encoded protein: CASSTGTGNTEAFF.

The chain joins TRBV18 to TRBJ2-1; D perhaps matches TRBD2 (7 bases). Germline V gene data show CDR1 as KGHSH and CDR2 as LQKENI. The CDR3 sequence is 14 residues long. V lost 3 bases and J lost 7, with 13 bases in between. The CDR3 DNA follows: TGTGCCAGCTCACCCTACGGGGGGCGGAATGAGCAGTTCTTC. This sequence encodes CASSPYGGRNEQFF.

This clonotype has a count of ten or more. This chain uses TRBV6-5 with TRBJ2-3; D ambiguous. Germline V gene sequence: CDR1 MNHEY, CDR2 SVGAGI. V gave up 2 bases and J gave up 2 bases, with 11 bases separating them. This CDR3 region has 15 residues. In DNA, the CDR3 is TGTGCCAGCAGTTACGATTTTCCCCACACAGATACGCAGTATTTT. Encoded protein: CASSYDFPHTDTQYF.

This clonotype was observed a handful of times. It may be a read error: a sequence one base away is much more abundant. The chain links TRBV3-1 to TRBJ2-7; D is ambiguous. Trimming took 3 bases from V and 3 from J, leaving 3 bases between them. Germline V CDR1 and CDR2: LGHDT, YNNKEL (reference sequence). CDR3 length: 11 residues. The DNA of the CDR3 is TGTGCCAGCAGCCACTACTACGAGCAGTACTTC. It yields the protein CASSHYYEQYF.

This chain joins TRBV7-2 and TRBJ2-2, with TRBD1 matching over 10 bases. CDR1 and CDR2 from the germline V gene are SGHTA and FQGNSA. The length of the CDR3 is 14 residues. V dropped 11 bases and J dropped 7; count of bases not matched to a gene: 10. The CDR3 protein is CAERQGARGGELFF. In nucleotides, the CDR3 is TGTGCCGAAAGACAGGGGGCTCGGGGCGGGGAGCTGTTTTTT. The variable domain in full, completed from reference TRBV7-2 and TRBJ2-2, reads GAGVSQSPSNKVTEKGKDVELRCDPISGHTALYWYRQSLGQGLEFLIYFQGNSAPDKSGLPSDRFSAERTGGSVSTLTIQRTQQEDSAVYLCAERQGARGGELFFGEGSRLTVL.

Only a few counts were recorded for this clonotype. The gene calls are TRBV7-9 and TRBJ1-1, with D unclear. Germline V CDR1 and CDR2: SEHNR, FQNEAQ (reference sequence). The CDR3 length is 13 residues. V was cut by 4 bases and J by 5 bases, with 11 bases left in between. The CDR3 DNA reads TGTGCCAGCAGCTCAACTATTGGGACTGAAGCTTTCTTT. It translates to CASSSTIGTEAFF.

J is TRBJ1-4 and V is TRBV20-1; 12 bases agree with TRBD1. The trim removed 5 bases at V and 11 bases at J, leaving 3 bases unmatched. The CDR3 is made up of 12 amino acids. Germline values: CDR1 DFQATT, CDR2 SNEGSKA (reference sequence). This chain's CDR3 is CSAGTGGLKLFF. The CDR3 DNA is TGCAGTGCTGGGACAGGGGGCCTGAAACTGTTTTTT.

The table lists this clonotype with many counts. This chain links TRBV7-9 with TRBJ2-7; 9 nucleotides align to TRBD2. CDR3 length equals 16 residues. The V gene's germline CDR1 is SEHNR and CDR2 FQNEAQ (reference sequence). Trimming at V came to 1 base and at J to 0 bases, leaving 4 bases not matched to a gene. The CDR3 DNA reads TGTGCCAGCAGCTTAGAGCGGGGGGCCTACTCCTACGAGCAGTACTTC. Protein product: CASSLERGAYSYEQYF.

The rearrangement links TRBV7-9 to TRBJ2-7; D could derive from TRBD1 or TRBD2 (6 bases each). From germline, CDR1 is SEHNR and CDR2 FQNEAQ (reference sequence). V lost 5 bases, J lost 0 bases, and 20 bases lay in between. The CDR3 contains 17 residues. The CDR3 nucleotides are TGTGCCAGCAGCGTCCGACAGGCGGGGAGTGACTCCTACGAGCAGTACTTC. Protein: CASSVRQAGSDSYEQYF.

This clonotype has a count of ten or more. The chain employs TRBV10-3 and TRBJ1-1; D not resolved. CDR3 length: 15 amino acids. Deletions cut 0 bases from V and 0 bases from J, with 8 bases between. Germline assignment: CDR1 ENHRY and CDR2 SYGVKD. CDR3 sequence (DNA): TGTGCCATCAGTGAGTCCGCCCTTATGAACACTGAAGCTTTCTTT. It translates to CAISESALMNTEAFF.